This section outlines one T cell receptor beta chain sequence together with its context. The antigen is unknown. This record comes from a study of cytomegalovirus exposure and HLA in healthy donors. The study, taken as a whole, reports: The study listed approximately 170 cytomegalovirus-associated TCR beta chains.

Libraries were prepared by immunoSEQ multiplex PCR; TCRdb keeps only in-frame clonotypes and omits some of them. The sample has some 130,000 clones; 70% to 85% are singletons. Between the trimmed V and J ends, which lost 5 bases and 0 bases, there was a span of 8 bases. The CDR3 totals 14 residues. Germline V gene data show CDR1 as MNHNY and CDR2 as SVGAGI (reference sequence). J is TRBJ1-3 and V is TRBV6-6; a weak D match, TRBD1 (5 bases). The receptor was derived from a man aged 30 to 45 in good health and CMV-seropositive. The specimen sequenced was PBMCs. CDR3 residues: CASSDSLSGNTIYF. The CDR3 region has the DNA TGTGCCAGCAGTGACAGCCTCTCTGGAAACACCATATATTTT.